These T cell receptor beta chains were read from a single sample in a study of metastatic and nonmetastatic thyroid tumors. TCRdb re-clonotyped the PCR reads through MiXCR. Counted here are 89,000 or so clones, 8% to 9.5% occurring once; the ten biggest clones make up roughly 9%. What was sequenced was blood. These receptors originate from a female donor with papillary thyroid cancer or a benign thyroid nodule (not recorded which). Some clones in this sample may be carry-over from other donors' samples. Each CDR3 is given with its conserved first and last residue. A D gene is named only where the DNA matches it firmly. Clone sizes are given selectively: once, few, many, or a class where the clone is expanded.

20,many,TRBV5-1,TRBJ1-1,.,TGCGCCAGCAGCTTGACCGCCGGCAGGGGCAGGGTTGAGGTAGGCACTGAAGCTTTCTTT,CASSLTAGRGRVEVGTEAFF
16,many,TRBV6-1,TRBJ2-6,TRBD2,TGTGCCAGCAGAGGGACTAGATCGTGGGGGGCCAACGTCCTGACTTTC,CASRGTRSWGANVLTF
16,many,TRBV12-5,TRBJ1-6,TRBD1,TGTGCTAGTGGTTTGACCCTAGACAGGGAAGCCTCACCCCTCCACTTT,CASGLTLDREASPLHF
15,few,TRBV14,TRBJ2-1,TRBD2,TGTGCCAGCAGCCTGCTAGCGGGGCTTTACAATGAGCAGTTCTTC,CASSLLAGLYNEQFF
19,many,TRBV5-1,TRBJ2-6,.,TGCGCCAGCAGCTTTAATGTCGCGGTCGGACTCTCTGGGGCCAACGTCCTGACTTTC,CASSFNVAVGLSGANVLTF
16,many,TRBV7-6,TRBJ2-5,.,TGTGCCAGCAGCACCAGGAATGGGGGGCTCGTGGAGACCCAGTACTTC,CASSTRNGGLVETQYF
17,many,TRBV5-1,TRBJ2-6,.,TGCGCCAGCAGCTTGGCTTGGCGGGCGTCTGGGGCCAACGTCCTGACCTTC,CASSLAWRASGANVLTF
15,many,TRBV28,TRBJ2-3,TRBD1,TGTGCCAGCAGTCCCCAGGGGGCAGGCACAGATACGCAGTATTTT,CASSPQGAGTDTQYF
18,.,TRBV9,TRBJ2-3,.,TGTGCCAGCAGCGGGCGAGAATCGGGGGGCCGGATCCCAGATACGCAGTATTTT,CASSGRESGGRIPDTQYF
15,.,TRBV11-2,TRBJ1-6,TRBD1,TGTGCCAGCAGCTCACGACAGGGCCGTAATTCACCCCTCCACTTT,CASSSRQGRNSPLHF
14,many,TRBV6-2/TRBV6-3,TRBJ2-7,.,TGTGCCAGCAGTTACTCGGAGGAGGGGGATGAGCAGTACTTC,CASSYSEEGDEQYF
14,many,TRBV7-6,TRBJ2-2,TRBD1,TGTGCCGTCCCCCCCGTGACAGGGTATGGGGAGCTGTTTTTT,CAVPPVTGYGELFF
14,many,TRBV2,TRBJ1-5,.,TGTGCCAGCAGCTTGGGGGGGGGCGGGCAGCCCCAGCATTTT,CASSLGGGGQPQHF
14,many,TRBV4-2,TRBJ2-3,.,TGTGCCAGCAGCCAAGTTGTGGGGCCAGATACGCAGTATTTT,CASSQVVGPDTQYF
13,many,TRBV6-5,TRBJ1-1,.,TGTGCCAGCAGTTACCAGGGGAGCACTGAAGCTTTCTTT,CASSYQGSTEAFF
14,many,TRBV18,TRBJ2-2,.,TGTGCCAGCTCACCACCCCCTCCAATCGGGGAGCTGTTTTTT,CASSPPPPIGELFF
15,many,TRBV6-1,TRBJ2-7,.,TGTGCCAGCAGTGAAACAGAGACTAGCTCCTACGAGCAGTACTTC,CASSETETSSYEQYF
16,many,TRBV9,TRBJ2-3,TRBD2,TGTGCCAGCAGCGTAGAGGTCGGGGGGGCCGGTAATACGCAGTATTTT,CASSVEVGGAGNTQYF
16,many,TRBV25-1,TRBJ2-1,.,TGTGCCAGCAGTGAGGGTGTGACTCCCTCCTACAATGAGCAGTTCTTC,CASSEGVTPSYNEQFF
14,many,TRBV12-3/TRBV12-4,TRBJ1-2,.,TGTGCCAGCAGTTTGGGACCGATTAACTATGGCTACACCTTC,CASSLGPINYGYTF
11,many,TRBV7-6,TRBJ2-7,.,TGTGCCAGCAGCCTGACAGAGGAGCAGTACTTC,CASSLTEEQYF
16,many,TRBV6-1,TRBJ1-4,.,TGTGCCAGCAGTGAAGCGCAGGGGTCAACTAATGAAAAACTGTTTTTT,CASSEAQGSTNEKLFF
15,few,TRBV2,TRBJ2-7,TRBD2,TGTGCCAGCAGCCAACGGACTAGCAGCACCTACGAGCAGTACTTC,CASSQRTSSTYEQYF
15,.,TRBV19,TRBJ2-5,TRBD2,TGTGCCAGTAGTGTGACTAGCGGGTGGGGAGAGACCCAGTACTTC,CASSVTSGWGETQYF
13,many,TRBV19,TRBJ1-4,.,TGTGCCAGTAGCAAAACGGGGGGTGAAAAACTGTTTTTT,CASSKTGGEKLFF
15,few,TRBV6-1,TRBJ2-7,TRBD2,TGTGCCAGCAGTGTCTCTTGGGGGGGATCCTACGAGCAGTACTTC,CASSVSWGGSYEQYF
15,many,TRBV6-5,TRBJ2-3,.,TGTGCCAGCAGTTACACGGGGTCTAGCACAGATACGCAGTATTTT,CASSYTGSSTDTQYF
15,many,TRBV20-1,TRBJ1-5,.,TGCAGTGCTCGTGGGTCTATAGGGAGCAATCAGCCCCAGCATTTT,CSARGSIGSNQPQHF
15,few,TRBV7-8,TRBJ1-6,.,TGTGCCAGCAGCCCTTTTGAGGGAAGGAATTCACCCCTCCACTTT,CASSPFEGRNSPLHF
16,many,TRBV6-1,TRBJ1-5,TRBD1,TGTGCCAGCAGCCCAAGGAAGGGACAGCTTTTAGGGCCCCAGCATTTT,CASSPRKGQLLGPQHF
13,many,TRBV7-7,TRBJ2-2,.,TGTGCCAGCAGCTCAGACTACTCCGGGGAGCTGTTTTTT,CASSSDYSGELFF
12,few,TRBV28,TRBJ1-1,.,TGTGCCAGTAGCCCCATCGGGGATGAAGCTTTCTTT,CASSPIGDEAFF
11,many,TRBV14,TRBJ2-3,.,TGTGCCAGCAGCCACACAGATACGCAGTATTTT,CASSHTDTQYF
15,many,TRBV10-2,TRBJ2-1,.,TGCGCCAGCCGCATGACGACAGGTTCCTACAATGAGCAGTTCTTC,CASRMTTGSYNEQFF
15,many,TRBV2,TRBJ2-4,.,TGTGCCAGCAGTGGGGACACCTTAGCCAAAAACATTCAGTACTTC,CASSGDTLAKNIQYF
16,many,TRBV24-1,TRBJ1-5,.,TGTGCCACCAGTGATGCAGGACAGAGAGAAAATCAGCCCCAGCATTTT,CATSDAGQRENQPQHF
14,many,TRBV5-6,TRBJ1-6,.,TGTGCCAGCAGCTTAACAGGGTTGAATTCACCCCTCCACTTT,CASSLTGLNSPLHF
16,medium-sized,TRBV12-3/TRBV12-4,TRBJ2-7,TRBD1,TGTGCCAGCAGTTCCCAAGCCGCCGGGACAGGGAACGAGCAGTACTTC,CASSSQAAGTGNEQYF
18,many,TRBV6-4,TRBJ1-1,TRBD1,TGTGCCAGCAGCGGGCTCGAGCGGGACAGGGGTATGAACACTGAAGCTTTCTTT,CASSGLERDRGMNTEAFF
13,.,TRBV9,TRBJ2-5,.,TGTGCCAGCAGCACGGGGCTCAAAGAGACCCAGTACTTC,CASSTGLKETQYF
13,few,TRBV6-1,TRBJ2-2,.,TGTGCCAGCAACATGGACAGTTCCTGGGAGCTGTTTTTT,CASNMDSSWELFF
14,few,TRBV12-3/TRBV12-4,TRBJ2-1,TRBD2,TGTGCCAGCATGGCACTAGCGCGGAATAATGAGCAGTTCTTC,CASMALARNNEQFF
16,.,TRBV11-1,TRBJ1-6,TRBD1,TGTGCCAGCAGCCAAGGACAGGGGGGTTGGGATTCACCCCTCCACTTT,CASSQGQGGWDSPLHF
13,few,TRBV30,TRBJ1-3,.,TGTGCCTGGAGTAGAGGGAACGGAAACACCATATATTTT,CAWSRGNGNTIYF
12,many,TRBV5-1,TRBJ2-5,TRBD1,TGCGCCAGTGGGACAGGGTCCGAGACCCAGTACTTC,CASGTGSETQYF
12,few,TRBV28,TRBJ1-2,.,TGTGCCAGCGAAGGACGGGGGTCAGGCTACACCTTC,CASEGRGSGYTF
14,few,TRBV6-1,TRBJ2-1,.,TGTGCCAGCTACGGGGATAGCTCCTACAATGAGCAGTTCTTC,CASYGDSSYNEQFF
14,many,TRBV6-1,TRBJ2-1,TRBD2,TGTGCCAGCAGAGGGACTAGCGGGGGCAATGAGCAGTTCTTC,CASRGTSGGNEQFF